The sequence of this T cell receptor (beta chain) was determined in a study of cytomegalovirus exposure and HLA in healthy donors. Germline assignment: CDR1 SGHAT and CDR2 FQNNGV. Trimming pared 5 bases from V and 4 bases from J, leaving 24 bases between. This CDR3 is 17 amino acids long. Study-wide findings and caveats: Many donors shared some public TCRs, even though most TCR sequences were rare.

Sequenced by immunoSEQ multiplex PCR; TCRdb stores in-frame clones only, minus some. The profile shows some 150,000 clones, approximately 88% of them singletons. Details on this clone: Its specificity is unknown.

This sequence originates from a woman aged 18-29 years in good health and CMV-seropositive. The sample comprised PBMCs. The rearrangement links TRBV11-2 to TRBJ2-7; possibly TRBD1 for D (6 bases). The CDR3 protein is CASSRGRVGALSYEQYF. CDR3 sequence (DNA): TGTGCCAGCAGCCGAGGGCGGGTGGGGGCTCTTTCTTACGAGCAGTACTTC.